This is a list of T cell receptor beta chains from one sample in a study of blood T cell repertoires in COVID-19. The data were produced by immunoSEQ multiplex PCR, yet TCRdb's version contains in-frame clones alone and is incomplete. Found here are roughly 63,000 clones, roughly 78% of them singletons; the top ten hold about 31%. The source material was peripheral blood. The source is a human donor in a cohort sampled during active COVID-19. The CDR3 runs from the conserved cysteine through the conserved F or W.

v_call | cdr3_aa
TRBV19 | CASSTRYGATNEKLFF
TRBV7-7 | CASSSGTSSSQETQYF
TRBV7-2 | CASPPGVRRNEQFF
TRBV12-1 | CASSWRTGRTSTDTQYF
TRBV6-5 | CASSYGGSYGYTF
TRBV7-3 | CASSLRGTSEIDTQYF
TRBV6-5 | CATRRAGDEQFF
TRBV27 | CASSLYGDTQYF
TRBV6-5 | CASSPRQGANYGYTF
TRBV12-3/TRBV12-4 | CASSSGWTEAFF
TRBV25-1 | CASSDLQKGAKETQYF
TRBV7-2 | CASSTLAGPYNEQFF
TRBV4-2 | CASSQGIGTSDIQYF
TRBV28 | CASRLGQGRGYTF
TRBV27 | CASSRRLGSSYNEQFF
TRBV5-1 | CASSGTGGSDTQYF
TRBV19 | CASSIRAGLRGSNPYEQYF
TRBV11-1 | CASSWGVGTQETQYF
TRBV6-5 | CASRKGGGNTYEQYF
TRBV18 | CASSPFVRGNQPQHF
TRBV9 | CASSPYRGLREQYF
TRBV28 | CASSAQGRRGIQYF
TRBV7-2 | CASRPTGVETQYF
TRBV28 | CASTTGTSGLIYEQYF
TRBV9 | CASSVAFGGFTDTQYF
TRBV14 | CASSQALAGAETQYF
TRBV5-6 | CASSPLSAGDFYGYTF